Below are 5 T cell receptor beta chains sequenced from a single sample in a study of early T cells in non-severe SARS-CoV-2 infection (dated by TCRdb to the early 2020s). The method behind the library was 5' RACE. The sample was run on a NextSeq 500. TCRdb reprocessed the public reads (quality trimming at Q25 with fastp, clone calling with MiXCR) and kept in-frame beta chains. Each entry merges the rows of one CDR3 protein and shows their most common DNA and genes. The sample contains 55,000 to 80,000 distinct CDR3 sequences, 9.5% to 13% of them found a single time. The ten largest clonotypes hold 3% to 4% of the sample. Sequences were obtained from whole blood. Receptors were obtained from an adult who was a healthcare worker with PCR-confirmed SARS-CoV-2 infection or an uninfected control (not recorded which).

This clonotype was detected many times. J is TRBJ2-2 and V is TRBV20-1; tentative D call: TRBD1 (6 bases). The germline CDR1 and CDR2 sequences are DFQATT and SNEGSKA (reference sequence). The length of the CDR3 is 13 residues. Trimming cost V 6 bases and J 2 bases, with 10 bases left between them. This chain's CDR3 is CSARDTNTGELFF. The CDR3 nucleotides are TGCAGTGCCCGGGACACCAACACCGGGGAGCTGTTTTTT.

This clonotype came up many times. The chain carries TRBV30 and TRBJ1-1, with no clear D. Looked up from germline, CDR1 is GTSNPN and CDR2 is SVGIG (reference sequence). With 5 bases removed from V and 5 bases from J, the gap between germline ends came to 12 bases. The CDR3 sequence is 12 residues long. The DNA of the CDR3 is TGTGCCTGGGACCTCCGAGGGACTGAAGCTTTCTTT. It is translated as CAWDLRGTEAFF. The full variable domain, with the rest looked up from reference TRBV30 and TRBJ1-1, is SQTIHQWPATLVQPVGSPLSLECTVEGTSNPNLYWYRQAAGRGLQLLFYSVGIGQISSEVPQNLSASRPQDRQFILSSKKLLLSDSGFYLCAWDLRGTEAFFGQGTRLTVV.

This clonotype was seen at least ten times. The chain employs TRBV7-7 and TRBJ2-2; perhaps D is TRBD1 or TRBD2 (5 bases each). Per germline, CDR1 SSHAT and CDR2 FNYEAQ (reference sequence). CDR3 length: 14 residues. Here the CDR3 reads CASRWDANTGELFF. Here the CDR3 DNA reads TGTGCTAGCCGGTGGGACGCGAACACCGGGGAGCTGTTTTTT.

The table lists this clonotype with many counts. The chain has TRBV20-1 and TRBJ2-4, with 7 nucleotides matching TRBD1. The V gene end was trimmed by 6 bases and the J gene end by 0 bases; junction bases not matched to a gene: 8. The CDR3 length is 15 residues. Germline CDR1 and CDR2: DFQATT and SNEGSKA (reference sequence). The CDR3 DNA is TGCAGTGCAGAAGACAGGGCTCTAGCCAAAAACATTCAGTACTTC. Amino acid sequence: CSAEDRALAKNIQYF.

V gene TRBV4-1 combines with J gene TRBJ2-7, with 10 positions matching TRBD2. Per the germline V gene, CDR1 is MGHRA and CDR2 is YSYEKL. The CDR3 extends over 17 amino acids. Trimming took 0 bases from V and 0 from J; bases not matched to a gene: 5. CDR3: CASSQDWTSGISYEQYF. The CDR3 coding sequence is TGCGCCAGCAGCCAAGATTGGACTAGCGGAATCTCCTACGAGCAGTACTTC.